These T cell receptor beta chains were read from a single sample in a study of cytomegalovirus exposure and HLA in healthy donors. Sequencing used immunoSEQ multiplex PCR; TCRdb keeps in-frame clones, though not all of them. Here the sample spans about 140,000 clones, approximately 65% being singletons. Sequences were obtained from PBMCs. Source of these receptors: a woman aged 60 to 75 in good health and CMV-seronegative. The CDR3 runs from the conserved cysteine through the conserved F or W. D genes are given only for firm matches. Clone size is not always given. Where it is, it says once, few, many or a class for expanded clones.

CASSQSGREKLFF TGTGCCAGCAGCCAGTCAGGGCGGGAAAAACTGTTTTTT TRBJ1-4 TRBV7-9 once NA
CASSQSTGQTTGELFF TGCGCCAGCAGTCAATCTACTGGACAGACGACCGGGGAGCTGTTTTTT TRBJ2-2 TRBV23-1 NA NA
CASRRQIFSYEQYF TGTGCCAGCAGGCGACAGATTTTCTCCTACGAGCAGTACTTC TRBJ2-7 TRBV6-5 once NA
CASSYSPGTSGNTIYF TGTGCCAGCAGTTACAGCCCAGGGACTTCTGGAAACACCATATATTTT TRBJ1-3 TRBV6-5 NA NA
CASSIGLSSLGDGYTF TGTGCCAGTAGTATAGGCTTGAGTTCCTTGGGAGATGGCTACACCTTC TRBJ1-2 TRBV19 once NA
CASSLEGFNRNTEAFF TGTGCCAGCAGTTTGGAGGGGTTTAATAGGAACACTGAAGCTTTCTTT TRBJ1-1 TRBV28 NA NA
CASLRGGGANVLTF TGTGCCAGCCTCAGGGGTGGTGGGGCCAACGTCCTGACTTTC TRBJ2-6 TRBV6-5 few NA
CSVRGGGANVLTF TGCAGCGTTCGTGGAGGAGGGGCCAACGTCCTGACTTTC TRBJ2-6 TRBV29-1 NA NA
CASSYQGQFYEQYF TGTGCCAGCAGTTATCAGGGACAGTTCTACGAGCAGTACTTC TRBJ2-7 TRBV6-6 NA TRBD1
CASSIGGPGPSGNTIYF TGTGCCAGTAGTATTGGGGGCCCAGGGCCCTCTGGAAACACCATATATTTT TRBJ1-3 TRBV19 NA NA
CASSGLLNQPQHF TGTGCCTCCTCAGGGTTGCTCAATCAGCCCCAGCATTTT TRBJ1-5 TRBV19 NA NA
CASSMAVEVLSYEQYF TGTGCCAGTAGTATGGCGGTGGAGGTACTATCCTACGAGCAGTACTTC TRBJ2-7 TRBV19 NA NA